These 27 T cell receptor beta chains came from one sample sequenced in a study of cytomegalovirus exposure and HLA in healthy donors. The PCR employed 60 Vbeta primers together with 13 Jbeta primers. Sequencing was performed with immunoSEQ multiplex PCR; in TCRdb, only in-frame clones are kept and a portion is missing. The sample includes about 190,000 clones, around four fifths of them seen just once. Sample: PBMCs. These receptors were obtained from a woman aged 18-29 years in good health and CMV-seronegative.

A word on this clone: Sequence at one end of the junction differs from germline and may be a read error. This chain joins TRBV19 and TRBJ2-2; perhaps TRBD2 as D (6 bases). The CDR3 totals 13 residues. The V gene's germline CDR1 is LNHDA and CDR2 SQIVND (reference sequence). As DNA, the CDR3 is TGTGCAGGCAGTCGTGTAGACACCGGGGGGCTGTTTTTT. Its translation is CAGSRVDTGGLFF.

In the case of this clone: Other DNA sequences in the sample encode the same CDR3. The chain uses TRBV7-9 and TRBJ2-7; D may be TRBD1 (5 bases). The germline CDR1 and CDR2 sequences are SEHNR and FQNEAQ (reference sequence). V dropped 6 bases and J dropped 6 bases, with 12 bases sitting between them. The CDR3 sequence is 12 residues long. CDR3 in amino acids: CASSLDNLEQYF. The CDR3, as DNA: TGTGCCAGCAGTTTGGACAACCTCGAGCAGTACTTC.

The V call is TRBV5-1, the J call TRBJ2-2; TRBD1 might be the D (6 bases). CDR3 length: 15 amino acids. Germline V CDR1 and CDR2: SGHRS, YFSETQ. The V gene lost 1 base and the J gene lost 3 bases, with 10 bases spanning the gap. CDR3 loop: CASSLRTVYTGELFF. CDR3 DNA: TGCGCCAGCAGCTTGAGGACAGTGTACACCGGGGAGCTGTTTTTT.

This chain joins TRBV7-9 and TRBJ1-1, with 10 bases lining up with TRBD1. The CDR3 consists of 14 residues. V trimming: 5 bases; J trimming: 5 bases; junction bases outside the gene matches: 5. Germline V lookup: CDR1 SEHNR, CDR2 FQNEAQ (reference sequence). The CDR3: CASSIGTGVTEAFF. The CDR3 region has the DNA TGTGCCAGCAGCATTGGGACAGGGGTAACTGAAGCTTTCTTT.

V is TRBV28 and J is TRBJ2-1; 8 nucleotides line up with TRBD2. After removal of 1 base from V and 0 bases from J, the junction contained 11 bases not matched to a gene. Germline V gene sequence: CDR1 MDHEN, CDR2 SYDVKM. This CDR3 is built from 19 residues. CDR3 region: CASSLFRAGALSSYNEQFF. DNA of the CDR3: TGTGCCAGCAGTTTATTTCGAGCGGGAGCCCTAAGCTCCTACAATGAGCAGTTCTTC.

The chain couples TRBV6-5 to TRBJ1-2; D might be TRBD1 (6 bases). The CDR3 consists of 16 residues. V shed 0 bases and J shed 2 bases, with 13 bases lying between them. Per germline, CDR1 MNHEY and CDR2 SVGAGI. CDR3 coding DNA: TGTGCCAGCAGTTACTCGGGGGGGGCTTCAAACTATGGCTACACCTTC. Translated: CASSYSGGASNYGYTF.

J is TRBJ2-3 and V is TRBV30; D is perhaps TRBD2 (5 bases). The CDR3 is made up of 14 amino acids. Trimming left V 2 bases short and J 2 bases short, with 11 bases between. Germline loops: CDR1 GTSNPN, CDR2 SVGIG (reference sequence). Here the CDR3 reads CAWSWTHPTDTQYF. The CDR3 DNA reads as TGTGCCTGGAGTTGGACTCACCCCACAGATACGCAGTATTTT.

V is TRBV7-2 and J is TRBJ2-7; 7 bases line up with TRBD1. The CDR3 spans 14 residues. V was clipped by 1 base and J by 2 bases; unmatched bases: 2. Looked up from germline, CDR1 is SGHTA and CDR2 is FQGNSA. The CDR3 sequence is CASSLGGTAYEQYF. In DNA form, the CDR3 reads TGTGCCAGCAGCTTAGGTGGGACAGCCTACGAGCAGTACTTC.

This sequence joins TRBV7-9 and TRBJ2-1; TRBD1 is a possible D gene (6 bases). CDR1 and CDR2 from the germline V gene are SEHNR and FQNEAQ (reference sequence). This CDR3 contains 14 residues. Trimming cost V 5 bases and J 4 bases, with 12 bases left between them. The CDR3 DNA follows: TGTGCCAGCAGCCCCTCTAGGGGGTACAATGAGCAGTTCTTC. Its translation: CASSPSRGYNEQFF. Using reference TRBV7-9 and TRBJ2-1 for the parts outside the CDR3, the full variable domain is DTGVSQNPRHKITKRGQNVTFRCDPISEHNRLYWYRQTLGQGPEFLTYFQNEAQLEKSRLLSDRFSAERPKGSFSTLEIQRTEQGDSAMYLCASSPSRGYNEQFFGPGTRLTVL.

This clone was seen once. This chain links TRBV19 with TRBJ1-3; D is unresolved. CDR1 LNHDA and CDR2 SQIVND come from the germline V gene (reference sequence). Trimming cost V 1 base and J 8 bases, with 9 bases left between them. The CDR3 extends over 13 amino acids. This CDR3 reads CASSIAERDTIYF. CDR3 bases: TGTGCCAGTAGTATAGCCGAACGGGACACCATATATTTT.

The CDR3 nucleotides read TGTGCCAGCAGTTACTCATGGGAGCCGGCCGCAGATACGCAGTATTTT. Its protein product is CASSYSWEPAADTQYF. This chain links TRBV6-5 with TRBJ2-3, with D maybe TRBD2 (5 bases). Germline values: CDR1 MNHEY, CDR2 SVGAGI. CDR3 length: 16 amino acids. V lost 0 bases to trimming and J lost 4 bases, with 14 bases between them.

V gene TRBV5-1 combines with J gene TRBJ2-1, with a weak D call TRBD1 (5 bases). The CDR3 spans 12 residues. Germline V gene sequence: CDR1 SGHRS, CDR2 YFSETQ. V was pared by 0 bases and J by 8 bases, with 6 bases between. The CDR3, as DNA: TGCGCCAGCAGCTTGGTCAGGGATGAGCAGTTCTTC. Protein sequence: CASSLVRDEQFF. Supplemented by reference TRBV5-1 and TRBJ2-1, the full variable domain reads KAGVTQTPRYLIKTRGQQVTLSCSPISGHRSVSWYQQTPGQGLQFLFEYFSETQRNKGNFPGRFSGRQFSNSRSEMNVSTLELGDSALYLCASSLVRDEQFFGPGTRLTVL.

This chain links TRBV6-6 with TRBJ2-7; 10 bases line up with TRBD2. The CDR3 has 16 amino acids. CDR1 and CDR2 (germline): MNHNY, SVGAGI (reference sequence). The junction had 12 bases not matched to a gene; V was cut back by 8 bases and J by 2 bases. In DNA form, the CDR3 reads TGTGCCAGCGTTATGGCTACTAGCGGGGCACCCTACGAGCAGTACTTC. Translated: CASVMATSGAPYEQYF.

DNA for the CDR3: TGCGCCAGCAGCTTCTGGGGGCATGAGCAGTTCTTC. Translating it yields CASSFWGHEQFF. This chain joins TRBV5-1 and TRBJ2-1; D possibly corresponds to TRBD1 (6 bases). The germline V gene encodes CDR1 SGHRS and CDR2 YFSETQ. V lost 2 bases and J lost 8, with 8 bases in between. The CDR3 consists of 12 residues.

The rearrangement joins TRBV25-1 to TRBJ2-7; D might be TRBD1 (5 bases). CDR1 MGHDK and CDR2 SYGVNS come from the germline V gene. Trimming pared 10 bases from V and 2 bases from J, leaving 12 bases between. This CDR3 has 12 residues. In DNA form, the CDR3 reads TGTGCCACCAAGACAGAAGCCTACGAGCAGTACTTC. Translating it yields CATKTEAYEQYF.

This chain links TRBV7-6 with TRBJ2-3, with D perhaps TRBD2 (7 bases). Trimming took 3 bases from V and 4 from J, leaving 14 bases between them. The CDR3 contains 15 residues. The germline CDR1 and CDR2 sequences are SGHVS and FNYEAQ. The CDR3 DNA reads TGTGCCAGCAGCTTGAGTGGGGGGGCTGCAGATACGCAGTATTTT. It is translated as CASSLSGGAADTQYF.

V and J are TRBV7-2 and TRBJ1-5; 10 bases map to TRBD1. The CDR3 has 15 amino acids. Germline loops: CDR1 SGHTA, CDR2 FQGNSA. V trimming: 1 base; J trimming: 7 bases; junction bases outside the gene matches: 4. This CDR3 reads CASSLVGTGEQPQHF. The CDR3 DNA reads as TGTGCCAGCAGCTTAGTCGGGACAGGGGAACAGCCCCAGCATTTT.

Turning to this clone: The junction and the germline gene differ at one end; a read error may be behind it. For the CDR3, the DNA is TGTGCCAGCTCAGCACCGACAGGGATGGACTATGGCTACACCTTC. As protein: CASSAPTGMDYGYTF. The chain joins TRBV18 to TRBJ1-2, with TRBD1 matching 7 bases. The V gene's germline CDR1 is KGHSH and CDR2 LQKENI. This CDR3 has 15 amino acids.

V is TRBV19 and J is TRBJ2-7; a possible D gene is TRBD2 (6 bases). Germline lookup yields CDR1 LNHDA and CDR2 SQIVND (reference sequence). This CDR3 is built from 15 residues. Trimming left V 0 bases short and J 2 bases short, with 11 bases between. The CDR3 DNA is TGTGCCAGTAGTATAGATCTGGGGGGACCCTACGAGCAGTACTTC. Its translation is CASSIDLGGPYEQYF.

V and J are TRBV5-4 and TRBJ1-4; weak D call: TRBD1 (5 bases). Germline CDR1 is SGHNT and CDR2 is YYREEE (reference sequence). The CDR3 runs to 15 residues. Trimming removed 0 bases at V and 8 bases at J, with 14 bases between. In DNA form, the CDR3 reads TGTGCCAGCAGCTTGGAGGCAGGGAAGGGGGAAAAACTGTTTTTT. Protein: CASSLEAGKGEKLFF.

The chain recombines TRBV27 with TRBJ1-1; a weak D match, TRBD1 (5 bases). V lost 6 bases and J lost 8, with 16 bases in between. Germline V gene lookup returns CDR1 MNHEY and CDR2 SMNVEV (reference sequence). The CDR3 runs to 13 residues. The CDR3: CASSLPGVDEAFF. CDR3 nucleotides: TGTGCCAGCAGCCTCCCGGGGGTTGACGAAGCTTTCTTT.

Only a few counts were recorded for this clone. The chain links TRBV28 to TRBJ1-1; TRBD1 matches at 8 bases. V dropped 3 bases and J dropped 8; count of bases not matched to a gene: 17. CDR3 length equals 17 residues. Germline CDR1 reads MDHEN; CDR2 reads SYDVKM. The CDR3 sequence: CASSFSLEDRGKEEAFF. As DNA, the CDR3 is TGTGCCAGCAGTTTCTCTTTAGAAGACAGGGGTAAGGAGGAAGCTTTCTTT. The whole variable domain, remainder taken from reference TRBV28 and TRBJ1-1, is DVKVTQSSRYLVKRTGEKVFLECVQDMDHENMFWYRQDPGLGLRLIYFSYDVKMKEKGDIPEGYSVSREKKERFSLILESASTNQTSMYLCASSFSLEDRGKEEAFFGQGTRLTVV.

Written as DNA, the CDR3 is TGTGCCAGCAGTGCCCCGGTAAGATCCTACAATGAGCAGTTCTTC. Its protein is CASSAPVRSYNEQFF. The chain links TRBV6-1 to TRBJ2-1; D gene uncertain. The CDR3 runs to 15 residues. The V end was cut by 4 bases, the J end by 1 base, with 11 bases between. Looked up from germline, CDR1 is MNHNS and CDR2 is SASEGT.

This rearrangement joins TRBV7-2 to TRBJ1-4, with D perhaps TRBD1 (6 bases). CDR1 SGHTA and CDR2 FQGNSA come from the germline V gene. This CDR3 comprises 14 residues. V was pared by 1 base and J by 8 bases, with 11 bases between. CDR3 residues: CASSLGGPGEKLFF. The CDR3 DNA is TGTGCCAGCAGCTTAGGGGGGCCGGGAGAAAAACTGTTTTTT.

V gene TRBV2 combines with J gene TRBJ2-1; 14 bases align to TRBD2. The germline gives CDR1 SNHLY, CDR2 FYNNEI. Losses at the gene ends were 8 bases for V and 8 bases for J; bases not matched to a gene: 8. This CDR3 has 15 residues. CDR3 nucleotide sequence: TGTGCCAGCGGTGCCGGGACTAGCGGGAGCCATGAGCAGTTCTTC. Translating it yields CASGAGTSGSHEQFF.

V usage is TRBV4-2 and J usage is TRBJ2-2; 16 nucleotides match TRBD2. The V gene end was trimmed by 4 bases and the J gene end by 4 bases; junction bases not matched to a gene: 12. CDR3 size: 20 residues. Germline CDR1 and CDR2: LGHNA and YNFKEQ. CDR3: CASSRLPGLAGGQSTGELFF. The CDR3 region has the DNA TGTGCCAGCAGCCGACTGCCGGGACTAGCGGGGGGGCAGAGCACCGGGGAGCTGTTTTTT.

The chain combines TRBV6-5 with TRBJ1-3, with D perhaps matching TRBD1 (5 bases). Germline V CDR1 and CDR2: MNHEY, SVGAGI. Trimming removed 7 bases at V and 2 bases at J, with 15 bases between. The CDR3 sequence is 15 residues long. The CDR3 loop reads CASNSIGAAGNTIYF. CDR3 DNA sequence: TGTGCCAGCAACAGTATAGGGGCAGCTGGAAACACCATATATTTT.